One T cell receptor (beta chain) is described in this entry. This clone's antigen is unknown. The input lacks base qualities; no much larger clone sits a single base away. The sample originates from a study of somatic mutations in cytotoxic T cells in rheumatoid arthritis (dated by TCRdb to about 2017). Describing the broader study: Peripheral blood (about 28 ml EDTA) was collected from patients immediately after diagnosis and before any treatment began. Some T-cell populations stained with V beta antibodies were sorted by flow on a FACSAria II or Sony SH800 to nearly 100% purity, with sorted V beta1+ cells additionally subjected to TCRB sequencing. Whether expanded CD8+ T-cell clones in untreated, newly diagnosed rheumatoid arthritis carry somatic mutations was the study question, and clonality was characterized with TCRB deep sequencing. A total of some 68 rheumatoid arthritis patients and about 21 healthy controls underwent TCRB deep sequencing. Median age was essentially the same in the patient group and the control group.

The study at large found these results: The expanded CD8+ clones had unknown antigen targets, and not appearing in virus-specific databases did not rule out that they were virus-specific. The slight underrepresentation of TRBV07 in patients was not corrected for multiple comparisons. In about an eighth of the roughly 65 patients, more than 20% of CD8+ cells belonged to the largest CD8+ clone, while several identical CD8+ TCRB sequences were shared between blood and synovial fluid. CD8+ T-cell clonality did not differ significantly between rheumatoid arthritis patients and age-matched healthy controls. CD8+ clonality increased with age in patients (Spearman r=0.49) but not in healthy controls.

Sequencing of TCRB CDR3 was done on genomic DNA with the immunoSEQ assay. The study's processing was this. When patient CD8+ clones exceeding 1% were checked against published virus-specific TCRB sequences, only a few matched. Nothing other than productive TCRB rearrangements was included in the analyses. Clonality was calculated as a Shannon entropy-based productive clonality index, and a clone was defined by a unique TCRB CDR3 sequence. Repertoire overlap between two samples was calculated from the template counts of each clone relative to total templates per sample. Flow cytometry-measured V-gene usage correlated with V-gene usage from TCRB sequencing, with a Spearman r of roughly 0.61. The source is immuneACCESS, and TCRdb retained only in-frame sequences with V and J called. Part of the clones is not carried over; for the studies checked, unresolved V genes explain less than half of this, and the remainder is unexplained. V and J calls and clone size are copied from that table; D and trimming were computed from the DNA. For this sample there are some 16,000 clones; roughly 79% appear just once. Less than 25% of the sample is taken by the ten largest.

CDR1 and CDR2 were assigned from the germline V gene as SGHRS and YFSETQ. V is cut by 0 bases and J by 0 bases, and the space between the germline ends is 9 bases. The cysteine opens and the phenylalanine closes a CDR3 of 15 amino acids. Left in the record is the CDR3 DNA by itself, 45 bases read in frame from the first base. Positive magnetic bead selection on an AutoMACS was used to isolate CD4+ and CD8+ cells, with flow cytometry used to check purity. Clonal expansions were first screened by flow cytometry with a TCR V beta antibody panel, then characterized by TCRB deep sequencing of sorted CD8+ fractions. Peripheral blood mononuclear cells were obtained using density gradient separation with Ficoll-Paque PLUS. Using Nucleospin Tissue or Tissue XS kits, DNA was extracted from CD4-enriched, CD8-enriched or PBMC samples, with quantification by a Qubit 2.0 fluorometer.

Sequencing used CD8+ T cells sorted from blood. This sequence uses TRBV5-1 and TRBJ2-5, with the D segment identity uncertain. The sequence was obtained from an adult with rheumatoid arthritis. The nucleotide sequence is TGCGCCAGCAGCTTGGCCAGAACGTACCAAGAGACCCAGTACTTC. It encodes CASSLARTYQETQYF.